The present T cell receptor beta chain was sequenced within a study of quantifying T cell responses using KT2 cells. Study-level background: TCR alpha and beta constant-region primers primed reverse transcription of RNA.

Unfractionated PBMC were spiked with known numbers of KT2 clone cells. A single-stranded UMI oligo with SP2 sequence was ligated to cDNA 3' ends. First-round PCR used three to five cycles and beta primers RC1.1 and RC1.2 covering TRBC1 and TRBC2. TCRdb re-analysed the UMI-ligation and nested PCR reads in MiXCR, keeping a single row per CDR3 protein. The sample includes some 43,000 distinct CDR3 sequences, about 15% seen only once; the top ten take around two fifths. In this sample, this clonotype turned up a few times. The germline gives CDR1 SGHAT, CDR2 FQNNGV. This CDR3 has 13 amino acids. Between the trimmed V and J ends, which lost 0 bases and 5 bases, there was a span of 4 bases.

The material sequenced was PBMCs spiked with cells of the T cell clone KT2. This sequence joins TRBV11-2 and TRBJ2-2; D remains unclear. This clonotype originated in a human donor. Here the CDR3 reads CASSLDGTGELFF. CDR3 nucleotides: TGTGCCAGCAGCTTAGATGGGACCGGGGAGCTGTTTTTT.